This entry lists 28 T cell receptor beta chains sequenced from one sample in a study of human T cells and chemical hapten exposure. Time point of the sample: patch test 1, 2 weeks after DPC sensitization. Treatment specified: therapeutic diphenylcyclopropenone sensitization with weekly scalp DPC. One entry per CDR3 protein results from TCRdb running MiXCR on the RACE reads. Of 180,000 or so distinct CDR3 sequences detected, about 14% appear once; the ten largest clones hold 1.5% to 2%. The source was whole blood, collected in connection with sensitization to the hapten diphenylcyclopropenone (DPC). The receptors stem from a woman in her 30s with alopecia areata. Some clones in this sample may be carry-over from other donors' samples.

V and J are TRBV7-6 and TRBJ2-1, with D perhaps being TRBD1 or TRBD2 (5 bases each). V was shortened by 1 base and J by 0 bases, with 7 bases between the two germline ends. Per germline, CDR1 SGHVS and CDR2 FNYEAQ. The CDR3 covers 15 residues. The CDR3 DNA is TGTGCCAGCAGCTTAGGAGGGACCTCCTACAATGAGCAGTTCTTC. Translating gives CASSLGGTSYNEQFF.

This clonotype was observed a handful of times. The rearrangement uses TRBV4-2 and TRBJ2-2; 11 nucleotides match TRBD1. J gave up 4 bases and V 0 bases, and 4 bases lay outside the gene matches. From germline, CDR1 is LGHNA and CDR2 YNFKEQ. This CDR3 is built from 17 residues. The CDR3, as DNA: TGTGCCAGCAGCCAAGATAGGGGACAGGGGGGCACCGGGGAGCTGTTTTTT. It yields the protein CASSQDRGQGGTGELFF.

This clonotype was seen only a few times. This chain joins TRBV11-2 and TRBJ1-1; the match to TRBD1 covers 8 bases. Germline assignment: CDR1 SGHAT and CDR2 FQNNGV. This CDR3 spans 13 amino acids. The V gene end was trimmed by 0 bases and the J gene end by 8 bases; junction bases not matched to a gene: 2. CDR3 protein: CASSLDYRGEAFF. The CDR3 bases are TGTGCCAGCAGCTTAGATTACAGGGGGGAAGCTTTCTTT.

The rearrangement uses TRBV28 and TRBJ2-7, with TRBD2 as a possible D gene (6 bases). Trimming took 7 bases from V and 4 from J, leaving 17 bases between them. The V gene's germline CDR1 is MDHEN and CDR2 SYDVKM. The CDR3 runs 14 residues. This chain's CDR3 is CASTSYAGPYEQYF. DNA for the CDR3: TGTGCCAGCACCTCTTACGCGGGACCGTACGAGCAGTACTTC.

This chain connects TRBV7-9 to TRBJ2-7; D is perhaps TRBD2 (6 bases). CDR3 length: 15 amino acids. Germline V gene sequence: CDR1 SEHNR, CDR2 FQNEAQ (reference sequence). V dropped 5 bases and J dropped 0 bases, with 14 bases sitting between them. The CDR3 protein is CASSPGRESSYEQYF. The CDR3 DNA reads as TGTGCCAGCAGCCCCGGGCGGGAAAGCTCCTACGAGCAGTACTTC.

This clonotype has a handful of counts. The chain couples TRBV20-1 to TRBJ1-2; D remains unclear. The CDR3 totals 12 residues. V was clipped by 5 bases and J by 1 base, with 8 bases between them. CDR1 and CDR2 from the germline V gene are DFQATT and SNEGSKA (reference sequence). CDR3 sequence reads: CSAWQLNYGYTF. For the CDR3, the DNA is TGCAGTGCTTGGCAGCTTAACTATGGCTACACCTTC.

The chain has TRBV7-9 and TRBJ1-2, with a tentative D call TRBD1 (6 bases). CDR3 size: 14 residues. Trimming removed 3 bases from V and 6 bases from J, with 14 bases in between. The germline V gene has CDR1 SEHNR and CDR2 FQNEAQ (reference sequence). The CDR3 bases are TGTGCCAGCAGCTTCGGACAGAGGGCCCATGGCTACACCTTC. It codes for CASSFGQRAHGYTF.

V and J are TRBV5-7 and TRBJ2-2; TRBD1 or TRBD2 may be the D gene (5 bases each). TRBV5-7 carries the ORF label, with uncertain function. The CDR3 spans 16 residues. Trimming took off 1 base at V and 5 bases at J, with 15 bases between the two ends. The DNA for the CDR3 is TGTGCCAGCAGCTTGAAGCCCAGGGAGTTAACCGGGGAGCTGTTTTTT. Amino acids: CASSLKPRELTGELFF.

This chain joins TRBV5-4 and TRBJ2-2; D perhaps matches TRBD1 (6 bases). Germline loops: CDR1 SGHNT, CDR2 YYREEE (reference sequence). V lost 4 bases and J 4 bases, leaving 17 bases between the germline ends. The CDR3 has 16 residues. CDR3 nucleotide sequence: TGTGCCAGCAGCGTCTTACAGGGAGTTAGCACCGGGGAGCTGTTTTTT. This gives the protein CASSVLQGVSTGELFF.

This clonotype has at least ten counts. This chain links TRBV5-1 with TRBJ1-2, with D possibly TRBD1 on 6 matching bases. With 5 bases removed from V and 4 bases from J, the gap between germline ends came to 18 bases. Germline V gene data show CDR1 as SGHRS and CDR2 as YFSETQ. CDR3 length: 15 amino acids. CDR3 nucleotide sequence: TGCGCCAGCAGTAGTCCAGGGGTAGGGCCCTATGGCTACACCTTC. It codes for CASSSPGVGPYGYTF. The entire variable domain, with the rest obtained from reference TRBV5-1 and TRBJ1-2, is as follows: KAGVTQTPRYLIKTRGQQVTLSCSPISGHRSVSWYQQTPGQGLQFLFEYFSETQRNKGNFPGRFSGRQFSNSRSEMNVSTLELGDSALYLCASSSPGVGPYGYTFGSGTRLTVV.

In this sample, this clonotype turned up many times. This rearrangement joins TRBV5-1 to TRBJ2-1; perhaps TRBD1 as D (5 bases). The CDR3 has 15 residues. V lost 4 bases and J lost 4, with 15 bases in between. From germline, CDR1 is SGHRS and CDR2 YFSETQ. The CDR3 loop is CASSQDITTYNEQFF. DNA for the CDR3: TGCGCCAGCAGCCAGGACATAACGACATACAATGAGCAGTTCTTC.

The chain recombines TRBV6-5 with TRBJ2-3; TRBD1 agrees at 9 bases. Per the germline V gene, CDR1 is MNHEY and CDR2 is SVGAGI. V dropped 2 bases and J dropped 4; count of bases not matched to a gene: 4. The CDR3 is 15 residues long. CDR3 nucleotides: TGTGCCAGCAGTTACGCGGGACAGGGATCAGATACGCAGTATTTT. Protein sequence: CASSYAGQGSDTQYF.

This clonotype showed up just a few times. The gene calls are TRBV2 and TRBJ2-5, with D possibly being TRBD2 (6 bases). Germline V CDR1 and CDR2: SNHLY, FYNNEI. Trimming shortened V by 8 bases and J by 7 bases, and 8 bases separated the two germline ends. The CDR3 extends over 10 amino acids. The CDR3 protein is CASLGGTQYF. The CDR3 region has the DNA TGTGCCAGCCTCGGGGGGACCCAGTACTTC.

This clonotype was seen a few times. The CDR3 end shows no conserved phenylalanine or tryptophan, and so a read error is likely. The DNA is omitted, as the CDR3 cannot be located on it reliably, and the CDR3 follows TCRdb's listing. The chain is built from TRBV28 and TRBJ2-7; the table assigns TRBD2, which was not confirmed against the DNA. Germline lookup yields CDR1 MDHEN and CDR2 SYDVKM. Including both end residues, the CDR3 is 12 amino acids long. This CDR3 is CASSTGLAGVYL.

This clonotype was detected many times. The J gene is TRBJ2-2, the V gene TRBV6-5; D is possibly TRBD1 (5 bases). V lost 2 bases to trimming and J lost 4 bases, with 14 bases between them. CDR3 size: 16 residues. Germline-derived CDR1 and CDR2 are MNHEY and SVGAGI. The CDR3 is CASSYAVQGSTGELFF. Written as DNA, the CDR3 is TGTGCCAGCAGTTACGCTGTCCAGGGTTCCACCGGGGAGCTGTTTTTT.

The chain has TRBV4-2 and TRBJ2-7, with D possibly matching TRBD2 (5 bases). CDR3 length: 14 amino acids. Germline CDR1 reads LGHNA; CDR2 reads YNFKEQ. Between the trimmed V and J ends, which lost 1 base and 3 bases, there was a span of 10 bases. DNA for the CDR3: TGTGCCAGCAGCCAAGGGCCGGCGGGCTACGAGCAGTACTTC. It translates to CASSQGPAGYEQYF.

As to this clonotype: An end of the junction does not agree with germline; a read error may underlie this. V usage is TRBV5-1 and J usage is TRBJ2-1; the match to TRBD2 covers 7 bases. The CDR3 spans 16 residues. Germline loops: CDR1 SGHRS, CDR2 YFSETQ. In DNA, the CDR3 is TGCGCCAGCGCCACTCGGCGCGGGAGCTCCCACAATGAGCAGTTCTTC. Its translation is CASATRRGSSHNEQFF.

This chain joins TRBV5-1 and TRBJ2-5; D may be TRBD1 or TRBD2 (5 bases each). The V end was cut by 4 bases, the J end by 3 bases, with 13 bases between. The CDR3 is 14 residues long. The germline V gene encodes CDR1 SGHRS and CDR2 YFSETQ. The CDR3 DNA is TGCGCCAGCAGCCTTGGGGGAGCGAAAGAGACCCAGTACTTC. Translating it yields CASSLGGAKETQYF.

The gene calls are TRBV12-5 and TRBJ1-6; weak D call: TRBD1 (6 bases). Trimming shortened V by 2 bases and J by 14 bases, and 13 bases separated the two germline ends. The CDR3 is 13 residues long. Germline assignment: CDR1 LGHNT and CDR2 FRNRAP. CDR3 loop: CASGLSRGRTLHF. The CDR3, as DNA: TGTGCTAGTGGTTTGTCCAGGGGCCGAACCCTCCACTTT.

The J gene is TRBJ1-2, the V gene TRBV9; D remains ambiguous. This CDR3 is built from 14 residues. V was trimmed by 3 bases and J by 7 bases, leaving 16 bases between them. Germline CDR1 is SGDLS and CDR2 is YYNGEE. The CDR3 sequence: CASSGILGSLGYTF. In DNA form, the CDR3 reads TGTGCCAGCAGCGGCATACTAGGTTCTCTTGGCTACACCTTC.

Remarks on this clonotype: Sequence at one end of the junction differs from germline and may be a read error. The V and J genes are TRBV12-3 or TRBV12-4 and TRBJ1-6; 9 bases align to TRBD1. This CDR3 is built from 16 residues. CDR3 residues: CASSFRTGVYNSPLHF. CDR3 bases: TGTGCCAGCAGTTTTAGGACAGGGGTCTATAATTCACCCCTCCATTTT.

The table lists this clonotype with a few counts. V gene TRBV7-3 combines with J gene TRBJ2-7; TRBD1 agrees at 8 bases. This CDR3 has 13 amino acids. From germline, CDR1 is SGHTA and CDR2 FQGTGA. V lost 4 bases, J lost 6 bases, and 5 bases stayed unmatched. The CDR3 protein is CASSYGQGAEQYF. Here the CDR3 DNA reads TGTGCCAGCAGCTATGGACAGGGCGCCGAGCAGTACTTC.

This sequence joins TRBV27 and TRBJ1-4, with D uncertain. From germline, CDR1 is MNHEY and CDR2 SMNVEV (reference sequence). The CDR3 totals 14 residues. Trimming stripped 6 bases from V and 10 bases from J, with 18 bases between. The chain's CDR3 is CASSRAADAGKLFF. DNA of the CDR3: TGTGCCAGCAGCCGAGCCGCCGACGCGGGAAAACTGTTTTTT.

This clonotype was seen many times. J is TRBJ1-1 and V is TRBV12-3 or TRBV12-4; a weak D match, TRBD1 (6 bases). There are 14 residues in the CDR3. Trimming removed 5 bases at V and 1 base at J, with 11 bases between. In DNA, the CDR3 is TGTGCCAGCAGTCCCGGGACACCGAACACTGAAGCTTTCTTT. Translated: CASSPGTPNTEAFF.

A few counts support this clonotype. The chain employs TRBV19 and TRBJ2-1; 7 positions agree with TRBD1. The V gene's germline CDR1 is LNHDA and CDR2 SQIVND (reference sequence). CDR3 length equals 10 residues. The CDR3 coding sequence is TGTGCGACAGGGTTCAATGAGCAGTTCTTC. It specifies CATGFNEQFF. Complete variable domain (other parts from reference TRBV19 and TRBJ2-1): DGGITQSPKYLFRKEGQNVTLSCEQNLNHDAMYWYRQDPGQGLRLIYYSQIVNDFQKGDIAEGYSVSREKKESFPLTVTSAQKNPTAFYLCATGFNEQFFGPGTRLTVL.

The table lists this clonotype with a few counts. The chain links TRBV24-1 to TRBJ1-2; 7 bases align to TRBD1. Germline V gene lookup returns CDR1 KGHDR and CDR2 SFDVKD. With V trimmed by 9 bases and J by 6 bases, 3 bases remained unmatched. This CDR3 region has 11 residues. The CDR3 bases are TGTGCCACCGGGACAGCGGATGGCTACACCTTC. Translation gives CATGTADGYTF.

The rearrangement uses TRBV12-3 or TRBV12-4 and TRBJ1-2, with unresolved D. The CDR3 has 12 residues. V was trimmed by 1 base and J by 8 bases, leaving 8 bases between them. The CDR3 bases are TGTGCCAGCAGTTTAGAGTTCAGAGGCTACACCTTC. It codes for CASSLEFRGYTF.

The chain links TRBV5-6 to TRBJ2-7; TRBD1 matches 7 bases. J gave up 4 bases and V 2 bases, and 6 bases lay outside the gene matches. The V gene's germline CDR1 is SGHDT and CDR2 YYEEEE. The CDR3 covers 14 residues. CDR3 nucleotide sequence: TGTGCCAGCAGCTTCAAGACAGGGCCATACGAGCAGTACTTC. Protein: CASSFKTGPYEQYF.